A single sample is the source of the 8 T cell receptor beta chains below, sequenced in a study of T cell responses to AZD1222 COVID-19 vaccine. This table comes from immunoSEQ multiplex PCR, and its TCRdb copy is limited to in-frame clones, with some not included. The sample has roughly 180,000 clones, approximately 87% seen once; the top ten hold approximately 2.7%. This sample comprised peripheral blood, obtained on day 0 of MenACWY control vaccination. These receptors originate from an adult in good health.

A single count supports this clone. The J gene is TRBJ1-2, the V gene TRBV14; D is unresolved. Trimming took 3 bases from V and 3 from J, leaving 8 bases between them. This CDR3 comprises 13 residues. CDR1 and CDR2 (germline): SGHDN, FVKESK. CDR3 region: CASSHLSDYGYTF. The CDR3 region has the DNA TGTGCCAGCAGCCATTTGTCAGACTATGGCTACACCTTC.

This chain joins TRBV7-6 and TRBJ2-7, with D tentatively TRBD2 (5 bases). This CDR3 region has 14 residues. Trimming took off 3 bases at V and 3 bases at J, with 12 bases between the two ends. CDR1 and CDR2 from the germline V gene are SGHVS and FNYEAQ. CDR3 DNA: TGTGCCAGCAGCTTGGGAGCGATGGGCTACGAGCAGTACTTC. Amino acids: CASSLGAMGYEQYF.

V is TRBV5-5 and J is TRBJ1-1; D is uncertain. Germline loops: CDR1 SGHKS, CDR2 YYEKEE (reference sequence). This CDR3 comprises 15 residues. The ends were cut back, 1 base at V and 0 bases at J, with 10 bases in the middle. The CDR3 here is CASSLQVVMNTEAFF. In DNA, the CDR3 is TGTGCCAGCAGCTTGCAGGTAGTCATGAACACTGAAGCTTTCTTT.

The V call is TRBV7-8, the J call TRBJ1-4, with D unresolved. The germline V gene encodes CDR1 SGHVS and CDR2 FQNEAQ. This CDR3 has 15 residues. V lost 6 bases and J lost 8, with 19 bases in between. The CDR3 region has the DNA TGTGCCAGCAGTCCCCTACCCGTCGCACCCGAAAAACTGTTTTTT. The encoded protein is CASSPLPVAPEKLFF. The whole variable domain, filled in from reference TRBV7-8 and TRBJ1-4, reads GAGVSQSPRYKVAKRGQDVALRCDPISGHVSLFWYQQALGQGPEFLTYFQNEAQLDKSGLPSDRFFAERPEGSVSTLKIQRTQQEDSAVYLCASSPLPVAPEKLFFGSGTQLSVL.

V and J are TRBV19 and TRBJ2-7; 11 nucleotides line up with TRBD2. J gave up 3 bases and V 6 bases, and 7 bases lay outside the gene matches. This CDR3 has 15 amino acids. Germline values: CDR1 LNHDA, CDR2 SQIVND (reference sequence). In DNA form, the CDR3 reads TGTGCCAGTAGCGATTCCGGGACTAGCGGCTACGAGCAGTACTTC. Protein sequence: CASSDSGTSGYEQYF.

V usage is TRBV19 and J usage is TRBJ1-3; D not resolved. The CDR3 extends over 16 amino acids. CDR1 and CDR2 from the germline V gene are LNHDA and SQIVND (reference sequence). Trimming removed 7 bases from V and 2 bases from J, with 18 bases in between. This CDR3 is CASTISTAPAGNTIYF. In DNA, the CDR3 is TGTGCCAGTACCATATCGACTGCACCGGCTGGAAACACCATATATTTT.

V usage is TRBV29-1 and J usage is TRBJ1-1; D not certain. The CDR3 loop spans 11 amino acids. V lost 3 bases to trimming and J lost 6 bases, with 8 bases between them. CDR1 is SQVTM and CDR2 is ANQGSEA in the germline V gene. In DNA, the CDR3 is TGCAGCGTTGAGTGGGTGTCTGAAGCTTTCTTT. As protein: CSVEWVSEAFF.

The rearrangement joins TRBV9 to TRBJ1-2, with D possibly TRBD1 on 5 matching bases. Looked up from germline, CDR1 is SGDLS and CDR2 is YYNGEE. V lost 0 bases and J 6 bases, leaving 15 bases between the germline ends. CDR3 length: 15 amino acids. CDR3 in amino acids: CASSVDERGRDGYTF. DNA for the CDR3: TGTGCCAGCAGCGTAGATGAAAGGGGAAGGGATGGCTACACCTTC.